This T cell receptor beta chain was identified in a study of T cell responses to AZD1222 COVID-19 vaccine. Clones were read by immunoSEQ multiplex PCR, and TCRdb kept only the in-frame ones, dropping some. The table includes roughly 180,000 clones, around 87% detected once. This receptor was identified in an adult in good health. The material was peripheral blood, obtained on day 0 of MenACWY control vaccination.

The CDR3 loop is CATSVKGSYNEQFF. DNA for the CDR3: TGTGCCACCAGTGTAAAGGGCTCCTACAATGAGCAGTTCTTC. The genes are TRBV24-1 and TRBJ2-1; no firm D call. CDR1 and CDR2 (germline): KGHDR, SFDVKD. The CDR3 totals 14 residues. Trimming removed 5 bases from V and 0 bases from J, with 7 bases in between.